The 14 T cell receptor beta chains below were found in one sample sequenced in a study of T cells in Graves' hyperthyroidism and ophthalmopathy (dated by TCRdb to about 2019). The receptor library was made with multiplex PCR. Instrument used: Illumina HiSeq 2000. The TCR beta CDR3 regions were amplified from the RNA transcripts. A first-round RT-PCR of the TCR CDR3 used the HTBI primer set with the Qiagen OneStep RT-PCR kit. TCRdb passed the public sequencing reads through fastp at Q25 and MiXCR, retaining productive beta sequences. Rows merge per CDR3 protein into single entries with the most common DNA and genes. Here the sample has fewer than 850,000 distinct CDR3 sequences; roughly 17% occur a single time. Roughly a sixth of the sample is taken by the ten largest. The sequenced sample consisted of blood. These receptors all stem from a man aged 50 to 59 with Graves' hyperthyroidism.

In its sample, this clonotype was seen many times. The V and J genes are TRBV6-2 or TRBV6-3 and TRBJ2-7; weak D call: TRBD2 (6 bases). The germline gives CDR1 MNHEY, CDR2 SVGEGT. The CDR3 loop spans 14 amino acids. V was pared by 6 bases and J by 3 bases, with 15 bases between. CDR3 loop: CASSRETGSYEQYF. CDR3 bases: TGTGCCAGCAGCCGTGAAACCGGGAGCTACGAGCAGTACTTC.

This clonotype was recorded at least ten times. The genes are TRBV11-2 and TRBJ2-7; maybe TRBD1 (6 bases). The CDR3 is made up of 14 amino acids. Germline V gives CDR1 SGHAT, CDR2 FQNNGV. The germline V and J ends were trimmed by 1 base and 1 base, with 8 bases remaining between them. The CDR3 DNA reads TGTGCCAGCAGCTTAGGACAGGAATCCTACGAGCAGTACTTC. This gives the protein CASSLGQESYEQYF.

The chain links TRBV19 to TRBJ1-3; no firm D call. The CDR3 totals 13 residues. V was clipped by 8 bases and J by 4 bases, with 12 bases between them. Germline V gives CDR1 LNHDA, CDR2 SQIVND (reference sequence). CDR3 DNA: TGTGCCAGTTCACGGGTCGGAGGAAACACCATATATTTT. Translating it yields CASSRVGGNTIYF.

V and J are TRBV19 and TRBJ2-7; the match to TRBD2 covers 9 bases. CDR1 LNHDA and CDR2 SQIVND come from the germline V gene (reference sequence). V lost 3 bases to trimming and J lost 6 bases; unmatched junction nucleotides: 6. The CDR3 has 14 residues. CDR3 sequence: CASSIGLAGREQYF. DNA for the CDR3: TGTGCCAGTAGTATCGGGCTAGCGGGACGCGAGCAGTACTTC.

The chain uses TRBV3-1 and TRBJ2-7, with a weak D call TRBD1 (5 bases). Trimming cost V 4 bases and J 0 bases, with 13 bases left between them. CDR3 size: 15 residues. Germline V gives CDR1 LGHDT, CDR2 YNNKEL (reference sequence). Here the CDR3 reads CASSPTADTSYEQYF. The CDR3 DNA sequence: TGTGCCAGCAGCCCGACGGCGGACACCTCCTACGAGCAGTACTTC.

This clonotype was detected only a few times. The V and J genes are TRBV7-9 and TRBJ2-1, with a possible D match to TRBD2 (7 bases). The length of the CDR3 is 17 residues. Trimming removed 5 bases from V and 0 bases from J, with 17 bases in between. Germline V gene lookup returns CDR1 SEHNR and CDR2 FQNEAQ (reference sequence). The CDR3 sequence is CASSGTRGANSYNEQFF. CDR3 DNA sequence: TGTGCCAGCAGCGGCACTCGGGGGGCTAACTCCTACAATGAGCAGTTCTTC.

A few counts support this clonotype. The chain links TRBV20-1 to TRBJ1-1, with a possible D match to TRBD1 (5 bases). Trimming cost V 0 bases and J 1 base, with 12 bases left between them. This CDR3 is 15 amino acids long. The germline V gene has CDR1 DFQATT and CDR2 SNEGSKA (reference sequence). Here the CDR3 reads CSARDLRQRNTEAFF. The CDR3 region has the DNA TGCAGTGCTAGAGATCTAAGACAGCGGAACACTGAAGCTTTCTTT.

In its sample, this clonotype was seen many times. The V and J genes are TRBV2 and TRBJ2-5; D perhaps matches TRBD2 (7 bases). Trimming took off 9 bases at V and 7 bases at J, with 21 bases between the two ends. There are 14 residues in the CDR3. The germline CDR1 and CDR2 sequences are SNHLY and FYNNEI. The CDR3 sequence is CASRDYRGQGTQYF. CDR3 sequence (DNA): TGTGCCAGTCGGGACTATCGGGGGCAGGGGACCCAGTACTTC.

This clonotype appeared many times. The chain is built from TRBV2 and TRBJ1-2; 8 bases match TRBD1. V lost 2 bases to trimming and J lost 7 bases; unmatched junction nucleotides: 9. CDR3 length: 15 residues. Germline V gene data show CDR1 as SNHLY and CDR2 as FYNNEI. This chain's CDR3 is CASSESAGGSGGYTF. The CDR3 coding sequence is TGTGCCAGCAGTGAATCGGCAGGGGGCTCTGGTGGCTACACCTTC.

This clonotype was seen a few times. J is TRBJ1-2 and V is TRBV27; no clear D. This CDR3 is built from 15 residues. V shed 2 bases and J shed 4 bases, with 14 bases lying between them. Germline assignment: CDR1 MNHEY and CDR2 SMNVEV (reference sequence). CDR3 DNA: TGTGCCAGCAGTTTACTGTCAGAAGGCGTCTATGGCTACACCTTC. It encodes CASSLLSEGVYGYTF.

Many counts were recorded for this clonotype. The chain recombines TRBV11-2 with TRBJ2-3; D is perhaps TRBD1 (6 bases). Germline V lookup: CDR1 SGHAT, CDR2 FQNNGV. The V gene lost 5 bases and the J gene lost 3 bases, with 9 bases spanning the gap. This CDR3 comprises 13 residues. The DNA of the CDR3 is TGTGCCAGCAGCCCCAGGGGAACAGATACGCAGTATTTT. Its protein is CASSPRGTDTQYF.

This clonotype was counted ten times or more. The chain recombines TRBV7-3 with TRBJ2-7, with 10 bases lining up with TRBD2. V shed 5 bases and J 5 bases; nucleotides not matched to a gene: 3. This CDR3 is 13 amino acids long. Per germline, CDR1 SGHTA and CDR2 FQGTGA. CDR3 sequence (DNA): TGTGCCAGCAGCCCGGGACTAGCGAACGAGCAGTACTTC. This encodes CASSPGLANEQYF.

In this sample, this clonotype turned up many times. This chain connects TRBV29-1 to TRBJ1-1, with D uncertain. Between the trimmed V and J ends, which lost 4 bases and 11 bases, there was a span of 11 bases. The CDR3 extends over 10 amino acids. Germline-derived CDR1 and CDR2 are SQVTM and ANQGSEA. CDR3: CSVGYTRAFF. The CDR3 region has the DNA TGCAGCGTTGGCTACACCCGGGCTTTCTTT.

The sample holds many counts of this clonotype. The chain has TRBV30 and TRBJ1-5, with 7 bases lining up with TRBD1. Germline CDR1 reads GTSNPN; CDR2 reads SVGIG (reference sequence). The CDR3 contains 14 residues. Germline trimming cut 5 bases from V and 6 bases from J; bases unmatched to any gene: 10. The CDR3: CAWSSNRGSQPQHF. CDR3 DNA sequence: TGTGCCTGGTCCTCAAACAGGGGAAGTCAGCCCCAGCATTTT.